The 31 T cell receptor beta chains listed next were all sequenced from one sample in a study of a mutant IDH1 vaccine in newly diagnosed glioma. Sequencing was performed with immunoSEQ multiplex PCR; in TCRdb, only in-frame clones are kept and a portion is missing. The data hold about 55,000 clones, with approximately 80% observed a single time. Sample time point: week 47, end of study. Mutant IDH1 20-mer peptide, at 300 ug, made up each vaccine dose, with topical imiquimod. Their recognized antigens are unknown. The sample consisted of PBMCs, taken from a glioma patient whose treatment included an IDH1 peptide vaccine. These receptors all stem from a woman in her thirties or forties with glioma. Some clones in this sample may be carry-over from other donors' samples.

The CDR3 DNA sequence: TGCGCCAGCAGCTTCGGGGGGAGTGTCTCTGGAAACACCATATATTTT. Translation: CASSFGGSVSGNTIYF. This rearrangement joins TRBV5-1 to TRBJ1-3; tentative D call: TRBD1 (5 bases). Germline CDR1 SGHRS, CDR2 YFSETQ. CDR3 length: 16 amino acids. The ends were cut back, 2 bases at V and 0 bases at J, with 12 bases in the middle.

V gene TRBV4-1 combines with J gene TRBJ1-5, with D unclear. Germline CDR1 MGHRA, CDR2 YSYEKL. Trimming left V 1 base short and J 6 bases short, with 13 bases between. The CDR3 is 15 amino acids. DNA of the CDR3: TGCGCCAGCAGCCAAGTAGCCGGGGTATTTCAGCCCCAGCATTTT. This encodes CASSQVAGVFQPQHF.

This clone came up once. This chain joins TRBV30 and TRBJ2-3, with 8 bases identical to TRBD2. V lost 3 bases and J lost 5; bases outside the gene matches: 7. Germline V lookup: CDR1 GTSNPN, CDR2 SVGIG (reference sequence). The CDR3 is 14 amino acids. The CDR3 sequence is CAWSAGGQVDTQYF. In DNA, the CDR3 is TGTGCCTGGAGCGCGGGGGGCCAGGTAGATACGCAGTATTTT.

The chain is built from TRBV18 and TRBJ1-6; 8 bases map to TRBD1. The germline CDR1 and CDR2 sequences are KGHSH and LQKENI. The V segment lost 8 bases and the J segment 6 bases; nucleotides outside the gene matches: 6. This CDR3 spans 14 amino acids. CDR3 in amino acids: CASRTGQANSPLHF. CDR3 DNA sequence: TGTGCCAGCCGAACGGGACAGGCTAATTCACCCCTCCACTTT. Drawing the rest from reference TRBV18 and TRBJ1-6, the complete variable domain is NAGVMQNPRHLVRRRGQEARLRCSPMKGHSHVYWYRQLPEEGLKFMVYLQKENIIDESGMPKERFSAEFPKEGPSILRIQQVVRGDSAAYFCASRTGQANSPLHFGNGTRLTVT.

The chain links TRBV7-9 to TRBJ2-5; D is ambiguous. This CDR3 contains 16 residues. The germline V gene has CDR1 SEHNR and CDR2 FQNEAQ (reference sequence). V lost 2 bases to trimming and J lost 5 bases, with 18 bases between them. The CDR3 DNA is TGTGCCAGCAGCTTACGGGTTTCCTCCCTGGGGGAGACCCAGTACTTC. Amino acid sequence: CASSLRVSSLGETQYF. The full variable domain, its missing parts supplied by reference TRBV7-9 and TRBJ2-5, is DTGVSQNPRHKITKRGQNVTFRCDPISEHNRLYWYRQTLGQGPEFLTYFQNEAQLEKSRLLSDRFSAERPKGSFSTLEIQRTEQGDSAMYLCASSLRVSSLGETQYFGPGTRLLVL.

Many counts were recorded for this clone. CDR3 amino acids: CASTSRGGANVLTF. Here the CDR3 DNA reads TGTGCCAGCACCTCCAGGGGGGGGGCCAACGTCCTGACTTTC. The chain employs TRBV5-4 and TRBJ2-6; the match to TRBD1 covers 7 bases. This CDR3 contains 14 residues. CDR1 is SGHNT and CDR2 is YYREEE in the germline V gene (reference sequence). Trimming cost V 6 bases and J 4 bases; bases outside gene matches: 4.

This clone was observed a few times. The chain uses TRBV5-6 and TRBJ1-1; D remains ambiguous. The CDR3 length is 13 residues. Germline assignment: CDR1 SGHDT and CDR2 YYEEEE. The V end was cut by 4 bases, the J end by 1 base, with 8 bases between. For the CDR3, the DNA is TGTGCCAGCAGCATACGACAGAACACTGAAGCTTTCTTT. Encoded protein: CASSIRQNTEAFF.

The J gene is TRBJ2-2, the V gene TRBV5-6; D is uncertain. The CDR3 totals 13 residues. The V and J ends lost 0 bases and 5 bases respectively, with 5 bases between them. The germline CDR1 and CDR2 sequences are SGHDT and YYEEEE. The CDR3 DNA reads as TGTGCCAGCAGCTTGGGCTGGACCGGGGAGCTGTTTTTT. Translated, it gives CASSLGWTGELFF.

The CDR3 here is CASSLQGNTGELFF. In nucleotides, the CDR3 is TGTGCCAGCAGCTTACAGGGGAACACCGGGGAGCTGTTTTTT. The chain couples TRBV11-1 to TRBJ2-2, with a weak D call TRBD1 (5 bases). This CDR3 region has 14 residues. V lost 2 bases and J lost 1, with 5 bases in between. CDR1 and CDR2 from the germline V gene are SGHAT and FQDESV (reference sequence).

This chain joins TRBV7-2 and TRBJ2-5, with D possibly being TRBD1 (5 bases). Germline loops: CDR1 SGHTA, CDR2 FQGNSA. The CDR3 is 15 amino acids. V was trimmed by 2 bases and J by 5 bases, leaving 15 bases between them. The CDR3 reads CASSLSAGSLETQYF. The DNA for the CDR3 is TGTGCCAGCAGCTTATCGGCAGGGTCATTGGAGACCCAGTACTTC.

The gene calls are TRBV15 and TRBJ1-4, with D perhaps TRBD1 (5 bases). This CDR3 has 16 residues. Germline V lookup: CDR1 LNHNV, CDR2 YYDKDF (reference sequence). Trimming stripped 0 bases from V and 8 bases from J, with 16 bases between. The CDR3 DNA is TGTGCCACCAGCAGAGATCGGGGCCCCCCGGGGGAAAAACTGTTTTTT. This codes for CATSRDRGPPGEKLFF.

In its sample, this clone was seen a few times. The genes are TRBV13 and TRBJ1-3; perhaps TRBD1 as D (5 bases). CDR1 and CDR2 (germline): PRHDT, FYEKMQ (reference sequence). The V and J ends lost 5 bases and 4 bases respectively, with 21 bases between them. There are 17 residues in the CDR3. CDR3 in amino acids: CASSRTPGTRTGNTIYF. The DNA for the CDR3 is TGTGCCAGCAGCCGAACTCCCGGGACCCGGACCGGAAACACCATATATTTT.

The table lists this clone with a few counts. The J gene is TRBJ1-3, the V gene TRBV30; TRBD1 matches at 7 bases. The CDR3 sequence is 18 residues long. Losses at the gene ends were 0 bases for V and 2 bases for J; bases not matched to a gene: 13. Germline values: CDR1 GTSNPN, CDR2 SVGIG (reference sequence). CDR3 sequence: CAWSVKDRSIRAGNTIYF. DNA of the CDR3: TGTGCCTGGAGTGTCAAGGACAGGTCCATCCGGGCTGGAAACACCATATATTTT.

The sample holds one count of this clone. This sequence joins TRBV10-2 and TRBJ1-5, with D possibly TRBD1 on 5 matching bases. The ends were cut back, 2 bases at V and 5 bases at J, with 13 bases in the middle. CDR3 length: 15 amino acids. Per germline, CDR1 WSHSY and CDR2 SAAADI. CDR3 protein: CASSERAGSDQPQHF. DNA of the CDR3: TGCGCCAGCAGTGAGCGGGCAGGGAGTGATCAGCCCCAGCATTTT.

The chain recombines TRBV9 with TRBJ1-2; 7 bases are shared with TRBD1. CDR1 is SGDLS and CDR2 is YYNGEE in the germline V gene. This CDR3 comprises 16 residues. The ends lost 4 bases at V and 2 bases at J; junction bases unmatched: 11. The CDR3 sequence is CASSPLRGPVNYGYTF. The CDR3 region has the DNA TGTGCCAGCAGCCCACTAAGGGGGCCAGTGAACTATGGCTACACCTTC. The entire variable domain, with the rest obtained from reference TRBV9 and TRBJ1-2, is as follows: DSGVTQTPKHLITATGQRVTLRCSPRSGDLSVYWYQQSLDQGLQFLIQYYNGEERAKGNILERFSAQQFPDLHSELNLSSLELGDSALYFCASSPLRGPVNYGYTFGSGTRLTVV.

The V call is TRBV6-6, the J call TRBJ2-7, with D possibly matching TRBD2 (7 bases). CDR1 and CDR2 from the germline V gene are MNHNY and SVGAGI (reference sequence). CDR3 length: 16 residues. Deletions cut 2 bases from V and 1 base from J, with 15 bases between. CDR3 amino acids: CASSYPTGGASYEQYF. The DNA for the CDR3 is TGTGCCAGCAGTTACCCCACGGGGGGCGCTTCCTACGAGCAGTACTTC.

V gene TRBV5-5 combines with J gene TRBJ1-1; D is uncertain. The CDR3 consists of 15 residues. The germline CDR1 and CDR2 sequences are SGHKS and YYEKEE (reference sequence). V was shortened by 1 base and J by 1 base, with 11 bases between the two germline ends. The CDR3 DNA sequence: TGTGCCAGCAGCTTGAGACTCTCAGGGAACACTGAAGCTTTCTTT. Protein sequence: CASSLRLSGNTEAFF.

This clone has only a few counts. CDR3 coding DNA: TGTGCCAGCAGTGAAGCGGACAGGGGGCCCTTAAACTATGGCTACACCTTC. Protein sequence: CASSEADRGPLNYGYTF. The chain carries TRBV6-1 and TRBJ1-2; TRBD1 agrees at 11 bases. CDR1 and CDR2 (germline): MNHNS, SASEGT. The CDR3 totals 17 residues. The junction had 5 bases not matched to a gene; V was cut back by 0 bases and J by 2 bases.

In its sample, this clone was seen many times. The chain links TRBV30 to TRBJ1-1, with D perhaps TRBD1 (6 bases). Germline V lookup: CDR1 GTSNPN, CDR2 SVGIG (reference sequence). The CDR3 contains 12 residues. Trimming stripped 0 bases from V and 8 bases from J, with 10 bases between. The CDR3 DNA reads TGTGCCTGGAGTGTGGTCGGGACAGAAGCTTTCTTT. Its translation: CAWSVVGTEAFF.

This clone has a single count. The chain recombines TRBV13 with TRBJ2-3; D remains unclear. Between the trimmed V and J ends, which lost 2 bases and 6 bases, there was a span of 9 bases. CDR3 length: 13 amino acids. Germline assignment: CDR1 PRHDT and CDR2 FYEKMQ (reference sequence). The CDR3 protein is CASSLFGFDTQYF. CDR3 bases: TGTGCCAGCAGCTTATTCGGGTTCGATACGCAGTATTTT.

This clone was picked up a small number of times. J is TRBJ2-2 and V is TRBV5-1; D not resolved. The germline V gene encodes CDR1 SGHRS and CDR2 YFSETQ. The V end lost 1 base, the J end lost 3 bases, and 10 bases lay between the germline ends. This CDR3 region has 15 residues. The CDR3 sequence is CASSLRKSDTGELFF. As DNA, the CDR3 is TGCGCCAGCAGCTTGAGAAAGTCTGACACCGGGGAGCTGTTTTTT.

The rearrangement links TRBV6-1 to TRBJ2-7; D is unresolved. The CDR3 consists of 12 residues. V was cut by 6 bases and J by 3 bases, with 9 bases left in between. The germline gives CDR1 MNHNS, CDR2 SASEGT. In nucleotides, the CDR3 is TGTGCCAGCAGCCCCGGCCACTACGAGCAGTACTTC. Protein product: CASSPGHYEQYF.

This chain's CDR3 is CASSTPSGGADTQYF. The CDR3 DNA is TGTGCCAGTAGTACCCCTAGCGGGGGGGCTGATACGCAGTATTTT. The chain recombines TRBV19 with TRBJ2-3; TRBD2 matches 12 bases. The CDR3 extends over 15 amino acids. Germline CDR1 and CDR2: LNHDA and SQIVND (reference sequence). V shed 4 bases and J 6 bases; nucleotides not matched to a gene: 5. The whole variable domain, filled in from reference TRBV19 and TRBJ2-3, reads DGGITQSPKYLFRKEGQNVTLSCEQNLNHDAMYWYRQDPGQGLRLIYYSQIVNDFQKGDIAEGYSVSREKKESFPLTVTSAQKNPTAFYLCASSTPSGGADTQYFGPGTRLTVL.

The CDR3, as DNA: TGTGCCAGCAGTTACTCTCCGGGCTCGGGGTCCTATGGCTACACCTTC. Translated: CASSYSPGSGSYGYTF. This chain uses TRBV6-5 with TRBJ1-2, with D uncertain. The germline V gene encodes CDR1 MNHEY and CDR2 SVGAGI. The V gene lost 0 bases and the J gene lost 4 bases, with 15 bases spanning the gap. The CDR3 is 16 amino acids.

This clone was counted a few times. The gene calls are TRBV13 and TRBJ1-1, with TRBD1 as a possible D gene (6 bases). The CDR3 contains 14 residues. V dropped 3 bases and J dropped 1 base, with 9 bases sitting between them. Germline values: CDR1 PRHDT, CDR2 FYEKMQ (reference sequence). The CDR3 DNA reads as TGTGCCAGCAGCTTTGGACAGACGAACACTGAAGCTTTCTTT. Encoded protein: CASSFGQTNTEAFF. The full variable domain, rest sourced from reference TRBV13 and TRBJ1-1, is AAGVIQSPRHLIKEKRETATLKCYPIPRHDTVYWYQQGPGQDPQFLISFYEKMQSDKGSIPDRFSAQQFSDYHSELNMSSLELGDSALYFCASSFGQTNTEAFFGQGTRLTVV.

This chain connects TRBV30 to TRBJ1-5; D might be TRBD1 (5 bases). This CDR3 comprises 15 residues. Germline V gene data show CDR1 as GTSNPN and CDR2 as SVGIG (reference sequence). V was cut by 1 base and J by 0 bases, with 10 bases left in between. CDR3 loop: CAWSDPGNSNQPQHF. The CDR3 DNA reads TGTGCCTGGAGTGATCCAGGGAATAGCAATCAGCCCCAGCATTTT.

This clone has a handful of counts. This same CDR3 is encoded by further DNA sequences in the sample. This chain links TRBV7-9 with TRBJ1-1; 7 bases are shared with TRBD1. V lost 5 bases and J lost 1; bases outside the gene matches: 4. This CDR3 has 14 residues. CDR1 is SEHNR, CDR2 FQNEAQ, per germline (reference sequence). CDR3 DNA sequence: TGTGCCAGCAGCCCCCGGACAGGGAACACTGAAGCTTTCTTT. Its protein is CASSPRTGNTEAFF.

The V gene is TRBV5-6, the J gene TRBJ1-4; tentatively, D is TRBD1 (5 bases). Trimming stripped 0 bases from V and 4 bases from J, with 13 bases between. Per germline, CDR1 SGHDT and CDR2 YYEEEE. The CDR3 covers 16 residues. CDR3: CASSLGTRGFNEKLFF. CDR3 sequence (DNA): TGTGCCAGCAGCTTGGGTACGAGGGGATTTAATGAAAAACTGTTTTTT.

The chain joins TRBV29-1 to TRBJ1-1, with 10 bases aligning to TRBD1. The CDR3 covers 13 residues. CDR1 and CDR2 from the germline V gene are SQVTM and ANQGSEA. This CDR3 is CRARQGAKTEAFF. For the CDR3, the DNA is TGCCGCGCCCGACAGGGGGCGAAAACTGAAGCTTTCTTT.

The gene calls are TRBV9 and TRBJ1-1, with D perhaps TRBD1 (5 bases). The CDR3 totals 13 residues. Germline CDR1 is SGDLS and CDR2 is YYNGEE. V shed 0 bases and J shed 5 bases, with 8 bases lying between them. CDR3 residues: CASSVGTRTEAFF. The CDR3 coding sequence is TGTGCCAGCAGCGTAGGGACACGAACTGAAGCTTTCTTT.

V is TRBV2 and J is TRBJ2-3, with 8 bases that match TRBD2. V lost 6 bases, J lost 6 bases, and 17 bases stayed unmatched. This CDR3 has 17 amino acids. CDR1 SNHLY and CDR2 FYNNEI come from the germline V gene. The CDR3 region is CASRSLNGRGDLDTQYF. CDR3 coding DNA: TGTGCCAGCAGGTCCCTTAATGGGCGGGGGGACCTGGATACGCAGTATTTT.